This TCR beta chain was sequenced during a study of T-cell reconstitution after alpha-beta-depleted transplantation in children. A library of TCRbeta sequences, prepared with unique molecular identifiers, was generated. TCRdb reprocessed the PCR reads with MiXCR, giving one entry per CDR3 protein. Here the sample spans approximately 640,000 distinct CDR3 sequences, roughly 17% being singletons. The CDR3 has 15 residues. V lost 7 bases and J 0 bases, leaving 14 bases between the germline ends. Germline CDR1 reads SGDLS; CDR2 reads YYNGEE. The clonotype originates from a human donor who donated a stem cell graft to a child with acute myeloid leukemia. The V and J genes are TRBV9 and TRBJ1-3; D not resolved. Sequenced here: PBMCs from the stem cell graft donor, sampled from the stem cell graft. Here the CDR3 reads CASGRSHLSGNTIYF. DNA of the CDR3: TGTGCCAGCGGGCGCAGCCATCTCTCTGGAAACACCATATATTTT.